What follows are 3 T cell receptor beta chains derived from one specimen sequenced in a study of human T cells and chemical hapten exposure. Time point reported: healthy volunteer bleed at 2 weeks. From whole blood left unfractionated, total RNA was extracted. TCRdb fed the RACE reads into MiXCR, producing one record per CDR3 protein. The table lists around 31,000 distinct CDR3 sequences, 7% to 8.5% of them singletons. Sample: whole blood. The receptors were gathered from a human donor in good health. Some clones in this sample may be carry-over from other donors' samples.

This clonotype was detected only a few times. The V call is TRBV29-1, the J call TRBJ2-1; D call uncertain. Trimming pared 8 bases from V and 1 base from J, leaving 12 bases between. CDR1 is SQVTM and CDR2 is ANQGSEA in the germline V gene. The CDR3 consists of 13 residues. CDR3 residues: CSFRSGSYNEQFF. The CDR3 region has the DNA TGCAGCTTTCGGAGTGGGTCCTACAATGAGCAGTTCTTC.

This clonotype was recorded many times. The rearrangement joins TRBV7-6 to TRBJ2-3; D is ambiguous. Per the germline V gene, CDR1 is SGHVS and CDR2 is FNYEAQ. V shed 0 bases and J shed 7 bases, with 2 bases lying between them. The CDR3 length is 11 residues. DNA for the CDR3: TGTGCCAGCAGCTTAGCGAATACGCAGTATTTT. Its translation: CASSLANTQYF. Full variable domain (rest looked up from reference TRBV7-6 and TRBJ2-3): GAGVSQSPRYKVTKRGQDVALRCDPISGHVSLYWYRQALGQGPEFLTYFNYEAQQDKSGLPNDRFSAERPEGSISTLTIQRTEQRDSAMYRCASSLANTQYFGPGTRLTVL.

The chain couples TRBV29-1 to TRBJ1-2; TRBD1 is a possible D gene (5 bases). Trimming left V 7 bases short and J 4 bases short, with 16 bases between. The CDR3 sequence is 13 residues long. The germline V gene has CDR1 SQVTM and CDR2 ANQGSEA. In DNA form, the CDR3 reads TGCAGCGCCTCTCTCAGGGAAGGCTATGGCTACACCTTC. It specifies CSASLREGYGYTF.